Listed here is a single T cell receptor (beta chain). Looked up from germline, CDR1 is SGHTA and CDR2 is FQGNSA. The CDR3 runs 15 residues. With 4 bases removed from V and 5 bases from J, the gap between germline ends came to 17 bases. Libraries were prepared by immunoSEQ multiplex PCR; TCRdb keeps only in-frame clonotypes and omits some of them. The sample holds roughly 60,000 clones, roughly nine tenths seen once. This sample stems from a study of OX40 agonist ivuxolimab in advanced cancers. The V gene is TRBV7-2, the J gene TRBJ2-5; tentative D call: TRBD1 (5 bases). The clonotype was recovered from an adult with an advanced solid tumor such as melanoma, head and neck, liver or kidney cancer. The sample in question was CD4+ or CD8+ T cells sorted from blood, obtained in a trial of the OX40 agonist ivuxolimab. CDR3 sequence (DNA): TGTGCCAGCAGCTCCCTTGGCAGGGCCGCCGAGACCCAGTACTTC. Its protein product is CASSSLGRAAETQYF.